The 24 T cell receptor beta chains below were found in one sample sequenced in a study of T cell repertoires in cytomegalovirus infection. TCRdb reanalysed the reads using MiXCR and keeps one entry per CDR3 protein. The data contain approximately 910,000 distinct CDR3 sequences, approximately 31% of them singletons. These receptors' targets are unknown. The sample consisted of cultured CD8+ T cells from PBMCs, taken from culture after CMV antigen stimulation. These receptors came from a human donor in good health (CMV status not recorded). Some clones in this sample may be carry-over from other donors' samples.

This clonotype showed up just a few times. V is TRBV19 and J is TRBJ1-5, with D unresolved. Deletions cut 3 bases from V and 4 bases from J, with 10 bases between. In germline, CDR1 is LNHDA, CDR2 SQIVND (reference sequence). The CDR3 contains 14 residues. CDR3 sequence reads: CASSIPRVNQPQHF. As DNA, the CDR3 is TGTGCCAGTAGTATTCCCCGGGTAAATCAGCCCCAGCATTTT. The full variable domain, completed using reference TRBV19 and TRBJ1-5, is DGGITQSPKYLFRKEGQNVTLSCEQNLNHDAMYWYRQDPGQGLRLIYYSQIVNDFQKGDIAEGYSVSREKKESFPLTVTSAQKNPTAFYLCASSIPRVNQPQHFGDGTRLSIL.

Only a few counts were recorded for this clonotype. This chain uses TRBV4-1 with TRBJ1-1; D is unresolved. The CDR3 has 15 amino acids. V was shortened by 0 bases and J by 1 base, with 9 bases between the two germline ends. Germline CDR1 is MGHRA and CDR2 is YSYEKL. The chain's CDR3 is CASSQDAGPNTEAFF. In DNA, the CDR3 is TGCGCCAGCAGCCAAGATGCAGGACCGAACACTGAAGCTTTCTTT.

The table lists this clonotype with a few counts. This sequence joins TRBV2 and TRBJ2-7; 7 bases are a match to TRBD1. Germline-derived CDR1 and CDR2 are SNHLY and FYNNEI. The CDR3 spans 16 residues. The trim removed 2 bases at V and 0 bases at J, leaving 7 bases unmatched. The CDR3 DNA reads TGTGCCAGCAGTGAACTAGGACAGGATCGCTCCTACGAGCAGTACTTC. It translates to CASSELGQDRSYEQYF.

This clonotype was found a few times. The J gene is TRBJ1-1, the V gene TRBV12-3 or TRBV12-4; 8 bases line up with TRBD1. V shed 6 bases and J 1 base; nucleotides not matched to a gene: 4. The CDR3 extends over 14 amino acids. The CDR3 region has the DNA TGTGCCAGCAGACAGGGGGAGTCGAACACTGAAGCTTTCTTT. This translates into CASRQGESNTEAFF.

The chain combines TRBV2 with TRBJ2-7; D could derive from TRBD1 or TRBD2 (5 bases each). The CDR3 loop spans 14 amino acids. In germline, CDR1 is SNHLY, CDR2 FYNNEI. The V end lost 2 bases, the J end lost 5 bases, and 13 bases lay between the germline ends. The CDR3 DNA reads as TGTGCCAGCAGTGAAAGGGGACGGCAACACGAGCAGTACTTC. Translation gives CASSERGRQHEQYF.

A few counts support this clonotype. The chain recombines TRBV6-1 with TRBJ1-6; D uncertain. From germline, CDR1 is MNHNS and CDR2 SASEGT. The CDR3 has 16 amino acids. The V end lost 2 bases, the J end lost 0 bases, and 8 bases lay between the germline ends. The CDR3 nucleotides read TGTGCCAGCAGTGAATACGGCAACTCCTATAATTCACCCCTCCACTTT. Translation: CASSEYGNSYNSPLHF.

The rearrangement joins TRBV3-1 to TRBJ1-4; D remains unclear. The length of the CDR3 is 16 residues. Germline CDR1 and CDR2: LGHDT and YNNKEL (reference sequence). Deletions cut 4 bases from V and 4 bases from J, with 16 bases between. CDR3 loop: CASSPDPGSRNEKLFF. The CDR3 DNA sequence: TGTGCCAGCAGCCCCGATCCAGGTAGCCGTAATGAAAAACTGTTTTTT. The whole variable domain, remainder taken from reference TRBV3-1 and TRBJ1-4, is DTAVSQTPKYLVTQMGNDKSIKCEQNLGHDTMYWYKQDSKKFLKIMFSYNNKELIINETVPNRFSPKSPDKAHLNLHINSLELGDSAVYFCASSPDPGSRNEKLFFGSGTQLSVL.

This clonotype was recorded a few times. The V and J genes are TRBV25-1 and TRBJ2-1, with a tentative D call TRBD1 (5 bases). V dropped 1 base and J dropped 1 base, with 23 bases sitting between them. Looked up from germline, CDR1 is MGHDK and CDR2 is SYGVNS. The CDR3 has 20 residues. This CDR3 reads CASSEFTHARQGGSYNEQFF. The CDR3 DNA reads TGTGCCAGCAGTGAATTCACACATGCCCGTCAGGGCGGTTCCTACAATGAGCAGTTCTTC.

This clonotype occurred a few times. This chain uses TRBV6-1 with TRBJ2-1; 8 bases align to TRBD2. This CDR3 has 13 amino acids. CDR1 is MNHNS, CDR2 SASEGT, per germline. V lost 6 bases to trimming and J lost 4 bases; unmatched junction nucleotides: 2. The CDR3 region has the DNA TGTGCCAGCAGCGGGGGGGAATACAATGAGCAGTTCTTC. This sequence encodes CASSGGEYNEQFF.

The chain links TRBV6-5 to TRBJ1-6, with 8 nucleotides matching TRBD1. J was trimmed by 7 bases and V by 5 bases; bases with no gene match: 7. CDR1 and CDR2 from the germline V gene are MNHEY and SVGAGI. The CDR3 extends over 15 amino acids. CDR3 in amino acids: CASSPTRTGNSPLHF. The CDR3 bases are TGTGCCAGCAGTCCCACACGGACAGGGAATTCACCCCTCCACTTT.

The chain uses TRBV6-6 and TRBJ1-1, with 8 positions matching TRBD1. Trimming at V came to 6 bases and at J to 4 bases, leaving 7 bases not matched to a gene. Germline V gives CDR1 MNHNY, CDR2 SVGAGI (reference sequence). The CDR3 extends over 14 amino acids. CDR3 loop: CASSPGQAATEAFF. As DNA, the CDR3 is TGTGCCAGCAGCCCGGGACAGGCCGCCACTGAAGCTTTCTTT.

This clonotype came up a few times. V usage is TRBV27 and J usage is TRBJ2-7, with TRBD1 matching over 10 bases. Germline assignment: CDR1 MNHEY and CDR2 SMNVEV (reference sequence). CDR3 length equals 16 residues. After removal of 5 bases from V and 0 bases from J, the junction contained 7 bases not matched to a gene. Here the CDR3 DNA reads TGTGCCAGCAGTGGACCGGACAGGGGGAACTCCTACGAGCAGTACTTC. Translation gives CASSGPDRGNSYEQYF.

The chain carries TRBV12-3 or TRBV12-4 and TRBJ1-4, with no clear D. CDR3 length equals 15 residues. The ends were cut back, 3 bases at V and 3 bases at J, with 11 bases in the middle. CDR3 bases: TGTGCCAGCAGTTTCCAAGGGAAGGCTAATGAAAAACTGTTTTTT. Protein product: CASSFQGKANEKLFF.

This clonotype was picked up a small number of times. The J gene is TRBJ2-7, the V gene TRBV7-9; either TRBD1 or TRBD2 may supply D (6 bases each). Trimming removed 5 bases from V and 4 bases from J, with 18 bases in between. Germline V gene data show CDR1 as SEHNR and CDR2 as FQNEAQ (reference sequence). This CDR3 comprises 15 residues. The CDR3 sequence is CASSRQVSGTYEQYF. In nucleotides, the CDR3 is TGTGCCAGCAGCCGACAGGTTTCAGGGACTTACGAGCAGTACTTC.

The genes are TRBV27 and TRBJ2-5; either TRBD1 or TRBD2 may supply D (6 bases each). CDR3 length: 11 residues. The germline gives CDR1 MNHEY, CDR2 SMNVEV (reference sequence). V lost 5 bases, J lost 12 bases, and 13 bases lay in between. Written as DNA, the CDR3 is TGTGCCAGCAGTACGGGGGCTCAAGAGTACTTC. Protein product: CASSTGAQEYF.

The V gene is TRBV7-6, the J gene TRBJ1-6; D perhaps matches TRBD1 (5 bases). Germline CDR1 SGHVS, CDR2 FNYEAQ. The ends were cut back, 2 bases at V and 15 bases at J, with 8 bases in the middle. This CDR3 comprises 11 residues. The CDR3 loop is CASSLRDDLHF. For the CDR3, the DNA is TGTGCCAGCAGCTTAAGGGACGACCTCCACTTT.

This clonotype was observed a handful of times. The chain is built from TRBV12-3 or TRBV12-4 and TRBJ2-5; D may be TRBD1 or TRBD2 (5 bases each). This CDR3 comprises 13 residues. V lost 7 bases and J 1 base, leaving 10 bases between the germline ends. CDR3: CASTSGTQETQYF. CDR3 coding DNA: TGTGCCAGCACCTCCGGGACCCAAGAGACCCAGTACTTC.

This clonotype has at least ten counts. The genes are TRBV28 and TRBJ1-5; no clear D gene. The germline gives CDR1 MDHEN, CDR2 SYDVKM. Trimming left V 0 bases short and J 1 base short, with 7 bases between. CDR3 length: 15 amino acids. In nucleotides, the CDR3 is TGTGCCAGCAGTTTATGGTCTAGAAGCAATCAGCCCCAGCATTTT. Its translation is CASSLWSRSNQPQHF.

CDR3 amino acids: CASSELGIYEQYF. In DNA form, the CDR3 reads TGTGCCAGCAGTGAACTAGGGATCTACGAGCAGTACTTC. The rearrangement joins TRBV25-1 to TRBJ2-7, with D unresolved. This CDR3 contains 13 residues. V lost 2 bases to trimming and J lost 3 bases, with 8 bases between them. Per the germline V gene, CDR1 is MGHDK and CDR2 is SYGVNS.

This clonotype was seen more than once but under ten times. CDR3 loop: CASSQPPQTNTGELFF. In DNA form, the CDR3 reads TGTGCCAGCAGCCAACCGCCCCAGACGAACACCGGGGAGCTGTTTTTT. The gene calls are TRBV7-9 and TRBJ2-2; the D is unclear. CDR3 length: 16 residues. Germline V lookup: CDR1 SEHNR, CDR2 FQNEAQ (reference sequence). Trimming took 5 bases from V and 0 from J, leaving 13 bases between them.

The genes are TRBV27 and TRBJ2-5; TRBD1 agrees at 8 bases. Germline V gene data show CDR1 as MNHEY and CDR2 as SMNVEV (reference sequence). Losses at the gene ends were 6 bases for V and 1 base for J; bases not matched to a gene: 10. CDR3 length: 16 residues. The CDR3 region is CASSHHPDRGQETQYF. The CDR3 nucleotides read TGTGCCAGCAGCCATCACCCCGACAGGGGCCAAGAGACCCAGTACTTC.

This clonotype appeared many times. V gene TRBV7-6 combines with J gene TRBJ2-1, with 8 bases matching TRBD1. Germline lookup yields CDR1 SGHVS and CDR2 FNYEAQ. With 5 bases clipped from V and 10 bases from J, the junction kept 4 bases outside the gene matches. This CDR3 has 12 residues. CDR3 sequence: CASSPQGGEQFF. In DNA form, the CDR3 reads TGTGCCAGCAGCCCACAGGGGGGCGAGCAGTTCTTC.

The sample holds a few counts of this clonotype. This sequence joins TRBV2 and TRBJ1-6; TRBD1 aligns across 11 bases. The ends lost 5 bases at V and 7 bases at J; junction bases unmatched: 7. The length of the CDR3 is 16 residues. Germline CDR1 and CDR2: SNHLY and FYNNEI. CDR3 DNA: TGTGCCAGCAGTCGCCCCGGGACAGGGGGGAATTCACCCCTCCACTTT. It codes for CASSRPGTGGNSPLHF.

The chain links TRBV29-1 to TRBJ1-1; D gene ambiguous. Germline V gives CDR1 SQVTM, CDR2 ANQGSEA. The CDR3 has 15 residues. Between the trimmed V and J ends, which lost 4 bases and 1 base, there was a span of 16 bases. CDR3 sequence (DNA): TGCAGCGTTGTAACGTTCGGACTGCAGAACACTGAAGCTTTCTTT. Its protein product is CSVVTFGLQNTEAFF.